This T cell receptor beta chain originates from a study of molecular identifiers for immune sequencing clone quantification. Study-wide results and caveats: Spiked Jurkat TCR RNA equivalent to one cell reportedly surfaced among roughly 910,000 naive cells.

TCRdb passed the PCR reads through MiXCR, listing each CDR3 protein once. The sample records around 480,000 distinct CDR3 sequences, roughly 23% being singletons. A remark on this clonotype: What it binds is not known.

Material for sequencing was naive CD8+ T cells from blood, with Jurkat cell RNA spiked in. Sample subset: FACS-sorted CD8+CD4-CCR7+CD45RA+ naive T cells. The receptor was isolated from a human donor in good health. Some libraries in this study had Jurkat cell RNA spiked in.

CDR3 coding DNA: TGCAGCGTTGAAGAAACGGGGGATGAGCAGTTCTTC. This encodes CSVEETGDEQFF. The gene calls are TRBV29-1 and TRBJ2-1; D might be TRBD2 (6 bases). The CDR3 consists of 12 residues. Germline CDR1 reads SQVTM; CDR2 reads ANQGSEA. V lost 0 bases to trimming and J lost 8 bases, with 8 bases between them.